This TCR beta chain was recovered during a study of T-cell memory formation after mild COVID-19. Libraries for TCRalpha and TCRbeta carried sample barcodes and unique molecular identifiers via 5'RACE. Using its own MiXCR run on the 5' RACE reads, TCRdb lists one record per CDR3 protein. The repertoire holds 170,000 or so distinct CDR3 sequences, with about 22% as singletons. This CDR3 contains 13 residues. V lost 3 bases, J lost 6 bases, and 12 bases lay in between. Germline assignment: CDR1 LGHNA and CDR2 YNFKEQ. This rearrangement joins TRBV4-2 to TRBJ2-7; D unclear. This receptor was identified in an adult woman who had mild COVID-19 (a few samples of this study predate the infection). Cell type and time point are not known. The sample consisted of PBMCs or a T cell subset sorted from them (not recorded which). The CDR3 here is CASSHNEAGEQYF. For the CDR3, the DNA is TGTGCCAGCAGCCACAACGAGGCCGGCGAGCAGTACTTC.